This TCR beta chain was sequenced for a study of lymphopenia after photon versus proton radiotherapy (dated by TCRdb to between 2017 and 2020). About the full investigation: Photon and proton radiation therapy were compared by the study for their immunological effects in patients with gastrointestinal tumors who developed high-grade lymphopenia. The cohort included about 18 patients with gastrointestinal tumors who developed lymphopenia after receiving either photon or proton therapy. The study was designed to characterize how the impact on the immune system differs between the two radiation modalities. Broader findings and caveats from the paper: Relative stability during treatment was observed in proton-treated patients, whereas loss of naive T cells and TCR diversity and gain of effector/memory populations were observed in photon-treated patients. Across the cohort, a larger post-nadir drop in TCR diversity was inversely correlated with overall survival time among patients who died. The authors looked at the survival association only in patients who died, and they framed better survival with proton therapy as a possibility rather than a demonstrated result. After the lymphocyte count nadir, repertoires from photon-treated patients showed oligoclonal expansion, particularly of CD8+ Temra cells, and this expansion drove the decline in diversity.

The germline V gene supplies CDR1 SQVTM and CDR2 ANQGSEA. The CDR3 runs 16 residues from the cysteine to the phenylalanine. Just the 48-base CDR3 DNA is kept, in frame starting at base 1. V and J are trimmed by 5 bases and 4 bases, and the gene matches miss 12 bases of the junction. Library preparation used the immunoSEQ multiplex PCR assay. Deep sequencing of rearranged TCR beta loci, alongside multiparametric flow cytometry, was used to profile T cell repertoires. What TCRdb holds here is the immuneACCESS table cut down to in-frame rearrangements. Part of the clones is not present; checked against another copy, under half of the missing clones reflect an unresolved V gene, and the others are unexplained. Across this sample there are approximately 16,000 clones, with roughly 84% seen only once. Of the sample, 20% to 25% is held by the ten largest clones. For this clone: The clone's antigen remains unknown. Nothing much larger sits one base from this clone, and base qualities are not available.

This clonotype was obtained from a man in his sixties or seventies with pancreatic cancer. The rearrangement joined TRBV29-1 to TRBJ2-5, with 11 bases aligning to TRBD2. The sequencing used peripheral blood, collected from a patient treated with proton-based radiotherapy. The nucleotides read TGCAGCGTTCCCCCCGAGGTAGCGGGGGGGCTAGAGACCCAGTACTTC. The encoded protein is CSVPPEVAGGLETQYF.